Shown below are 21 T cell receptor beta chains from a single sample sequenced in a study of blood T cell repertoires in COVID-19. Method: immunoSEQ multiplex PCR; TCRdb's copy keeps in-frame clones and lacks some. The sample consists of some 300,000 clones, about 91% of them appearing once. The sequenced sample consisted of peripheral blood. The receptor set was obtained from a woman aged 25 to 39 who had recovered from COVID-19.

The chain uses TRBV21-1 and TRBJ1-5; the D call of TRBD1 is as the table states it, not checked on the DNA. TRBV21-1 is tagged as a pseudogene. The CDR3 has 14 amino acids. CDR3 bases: TGTGCCAGCAGCAAAGGGACAGGGGGCCAGCCCCAGCATTTT. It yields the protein CASSKGTGGQPQHF.

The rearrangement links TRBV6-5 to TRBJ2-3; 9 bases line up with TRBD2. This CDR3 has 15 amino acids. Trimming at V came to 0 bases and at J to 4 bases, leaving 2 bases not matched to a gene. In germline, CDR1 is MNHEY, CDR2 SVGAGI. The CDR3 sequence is CASSYSGGGADTQYF. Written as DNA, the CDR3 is TGTGCCAGCAGTTACTCGGGCGGGGGGGCAGATACGCAGTATTTT.

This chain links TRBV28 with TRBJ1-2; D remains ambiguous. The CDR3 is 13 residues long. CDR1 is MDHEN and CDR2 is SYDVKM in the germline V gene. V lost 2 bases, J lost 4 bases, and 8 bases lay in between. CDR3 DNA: TGTGCCAGCAGTTTACGAGTGGTCTATGGCTACACCTTC. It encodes CASSLRVVYGYTF.

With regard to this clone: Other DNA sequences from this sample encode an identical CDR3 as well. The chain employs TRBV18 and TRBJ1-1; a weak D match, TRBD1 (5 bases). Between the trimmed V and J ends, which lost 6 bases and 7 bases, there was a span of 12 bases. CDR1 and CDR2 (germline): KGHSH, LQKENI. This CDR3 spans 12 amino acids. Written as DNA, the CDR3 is TGTGCCAGCTCGCCTCTCCAGGGTGAAGCTTTCTTT. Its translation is CASSPLQGEAFF.

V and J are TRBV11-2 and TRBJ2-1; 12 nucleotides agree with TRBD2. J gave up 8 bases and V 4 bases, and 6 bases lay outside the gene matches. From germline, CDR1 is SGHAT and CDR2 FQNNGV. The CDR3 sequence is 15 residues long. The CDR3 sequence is CASSSLAGGFDEQFF. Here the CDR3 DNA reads TGTGCCAGCAGCTCCCTAGCGGGGGGGTTCGATGAGCAGTTCTTC.

The CDR3 nucleotides read TGTGCCACCAGCAGAGGCCGCTACGTCCTGGGAGGCCACAATGAGCAGTTCTTC. This translates into CATSRGRYVLGGHNEQFF. The chain uses TRBV15 and TRBJ2-1, with a weak D call TRBD2 (6 bases). V lost 1 base, J lost 5 bases, and 21 bases lay in between. This CDR3 spans 18 amino acids. Germline V gene lookup returns CDR1 LNHNV and CDR2 YYDKDF (reference sequence).

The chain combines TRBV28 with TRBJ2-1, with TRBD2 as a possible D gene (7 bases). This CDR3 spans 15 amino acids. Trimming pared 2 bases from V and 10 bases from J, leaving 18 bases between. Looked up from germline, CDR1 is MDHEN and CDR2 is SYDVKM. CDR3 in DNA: TGTGCCAGCAGTTTACCCGGTGGGGGGGGCCGGGAGCAGTTCTTC. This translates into CASSLPGGGGREQFF.

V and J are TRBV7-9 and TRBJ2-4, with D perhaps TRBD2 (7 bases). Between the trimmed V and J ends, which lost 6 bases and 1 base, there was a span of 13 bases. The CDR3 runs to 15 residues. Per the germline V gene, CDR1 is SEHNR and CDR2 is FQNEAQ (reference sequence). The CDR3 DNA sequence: TGTGCCAGCAGTCACAGGGAGGGCGCCAAAAACATTCAGTACTTC. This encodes CASSHREGAKNIQYF.

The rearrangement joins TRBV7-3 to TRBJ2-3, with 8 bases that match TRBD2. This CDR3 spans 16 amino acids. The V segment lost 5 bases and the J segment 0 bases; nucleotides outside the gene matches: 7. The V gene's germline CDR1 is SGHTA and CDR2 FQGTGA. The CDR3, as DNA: TGTGCCAGCAGCCCGGGGGTAGCGGGGAGCACAGATACGCAGTATTTT. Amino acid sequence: CASSPGVAGSTDTQYF.

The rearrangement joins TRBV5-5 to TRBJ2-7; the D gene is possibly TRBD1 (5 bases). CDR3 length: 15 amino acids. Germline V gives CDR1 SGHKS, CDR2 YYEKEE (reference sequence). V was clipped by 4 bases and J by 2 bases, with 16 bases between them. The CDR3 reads CASSKGHPAAYEQYF. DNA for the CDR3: TGTGCCAGCAGCAAAGGACACCCCGCAGCCTACGAGCAGTACTTC.

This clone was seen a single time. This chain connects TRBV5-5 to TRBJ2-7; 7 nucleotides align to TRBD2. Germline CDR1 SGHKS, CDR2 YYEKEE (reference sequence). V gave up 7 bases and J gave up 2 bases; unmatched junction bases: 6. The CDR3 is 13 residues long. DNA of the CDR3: TGTGCCAGCGCCAAGGCGGGGGCCTACGAGCAGTACTTC. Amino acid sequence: CASAKAGAYEQYF.

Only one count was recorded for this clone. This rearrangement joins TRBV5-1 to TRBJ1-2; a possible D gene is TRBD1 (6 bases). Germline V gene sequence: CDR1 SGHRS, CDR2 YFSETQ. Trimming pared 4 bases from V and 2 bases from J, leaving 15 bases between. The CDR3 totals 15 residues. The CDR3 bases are TGCGCCAGCAGCGAGACAGGTATGATCAACTATGGCTACACCTTC. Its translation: CASSETGMINYGYTF.

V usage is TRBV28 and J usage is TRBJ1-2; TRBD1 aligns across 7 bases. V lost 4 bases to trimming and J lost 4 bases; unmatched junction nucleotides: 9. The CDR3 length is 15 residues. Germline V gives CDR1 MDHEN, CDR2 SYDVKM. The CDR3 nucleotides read TGTGCCAGCAGTTCCTCAGGGGGGCGGACCTATGGCTACACCTTC. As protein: CASSSSGGRTYGYTF.

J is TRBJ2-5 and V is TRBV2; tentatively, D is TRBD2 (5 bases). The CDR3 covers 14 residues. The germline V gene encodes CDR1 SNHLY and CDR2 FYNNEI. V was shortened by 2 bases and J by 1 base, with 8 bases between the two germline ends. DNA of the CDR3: TGTGCCAGCAGTGAACGACTAACCCAAGAGACCCAGTACTTC. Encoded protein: CASSERLTQETQYF.

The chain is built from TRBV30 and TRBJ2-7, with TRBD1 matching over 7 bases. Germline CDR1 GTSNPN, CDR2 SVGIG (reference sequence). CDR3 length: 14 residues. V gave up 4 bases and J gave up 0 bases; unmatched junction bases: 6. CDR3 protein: CAWTRQGNSYEQYF. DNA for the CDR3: TGTGCCTGGACTCGACAGGGAAACTCCTACGAGCAGTACTTC.

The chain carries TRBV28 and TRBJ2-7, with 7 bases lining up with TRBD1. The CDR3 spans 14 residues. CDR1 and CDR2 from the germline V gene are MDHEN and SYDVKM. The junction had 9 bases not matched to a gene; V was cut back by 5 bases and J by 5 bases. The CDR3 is CASSPPTGFHEQYF. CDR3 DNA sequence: TGTGCCAGCAGTCCCCCGACAGGGTTCCACGAGCAGTACTTC.

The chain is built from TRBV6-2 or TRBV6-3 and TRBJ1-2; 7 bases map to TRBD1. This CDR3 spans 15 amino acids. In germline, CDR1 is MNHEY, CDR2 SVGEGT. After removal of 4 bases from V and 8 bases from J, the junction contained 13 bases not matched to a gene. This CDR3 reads CASSLQGMGSYGYTF. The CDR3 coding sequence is TGTGCCAGCAGTTTACAGGGGATGGGGTCGTACGGCTACACCTTC.

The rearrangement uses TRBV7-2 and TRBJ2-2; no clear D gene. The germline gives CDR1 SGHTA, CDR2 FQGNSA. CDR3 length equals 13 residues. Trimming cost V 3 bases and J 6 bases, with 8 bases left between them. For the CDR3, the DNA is TGTGCCAGCAGCTTCCTATCGCCCGGGGAGCTGTTTTTT. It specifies CASSFLSPGELFF.

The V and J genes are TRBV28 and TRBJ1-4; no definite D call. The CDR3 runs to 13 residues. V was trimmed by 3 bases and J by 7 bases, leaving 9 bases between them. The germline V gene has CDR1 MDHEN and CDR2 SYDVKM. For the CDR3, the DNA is TGTGCCAGCAGTTTCGGAGGGCCTGAAAAACTGTTTTTT. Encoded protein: CASSFGGPEKLFF.

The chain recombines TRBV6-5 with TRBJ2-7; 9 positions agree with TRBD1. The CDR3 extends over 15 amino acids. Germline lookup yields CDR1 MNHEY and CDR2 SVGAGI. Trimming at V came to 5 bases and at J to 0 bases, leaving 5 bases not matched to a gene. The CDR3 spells CASSRGTGLSYEQYF. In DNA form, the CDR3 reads TGTGCCAGCAGTCGTGGGACAGGGCTCTCCTACGAGCAGTACTTC.

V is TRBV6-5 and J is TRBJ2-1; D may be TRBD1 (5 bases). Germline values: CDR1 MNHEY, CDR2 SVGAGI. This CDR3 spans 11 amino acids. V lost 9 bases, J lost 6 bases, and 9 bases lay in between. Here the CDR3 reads CASLTGNEQFF. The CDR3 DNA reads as TGTGCCAGTTTAACAGGCAATGAGCAGTTCTTC.